This T cell receptor beta chain derives from a study of beta chain features in type 1 diabetes. The CDR3 totals 11 residues. The germline V and J ends were trimmed by 5 bases and 2 bases, with 3 bases remaining between them. Germline CDR1 reads MNHNS; CDR2 reads SASEGT. Sequencing targeted expressed TCRB transcripts, as all isolated RNA had been reverse transcribed. About 3.6 million reads on average were seen across naive, central memory and regulatory T cell samples. Measured with immunoSEQ multiplex PCR; TCRdb has only the in-frame clones, and not every one. The repertoire holds about 290,000 clones, under 8.5% seen once, with more than 0.8% in the top ten. Sorting that relied on CD45RO/CCR7/CD25/CD127/CD95/CD27 yielded CD4+ naive, central memory, regulatory and stem cell-like memory cells.

Sequencing was done on a sample of central memory CD4+ T cells from blood. This sequence joins TRBV6-1 and TRBJ2-5; D is unclear. The sequence derives from a woman younger than 35 in good health. The CDR3 DNA reads TGTGCCAGCAGTTTTCAAGAGACCCAGTACTTC. Protein product: CASSFQETQYF.